The clone carrying this TCR beta chain was recorded many times. What it binds is not known. This sample was taken from a study of identical twins' blood T cells. General study results and limits: Shared CDR3 clonotype counts between two donors mainly tracked the product of their cloneset sizes, twins included.

Between the trimmed V and J ends, which lost 5 bases and 4 bases, there was a span of 14 bases. The germline V gene encodes CDR1 MDHEN and CDR2 SYDVKM. This CDR3 region has 14 residues. TCRdb re-analysed the 5' RACE reads in MiXCR, keeping a single row per CDR3 protein. The table includes fewer than 450,000 distinct CDR3 sequences, 28% detected once. The source is a woman aged 18-49 years in good health. V gene TRBV28 combines with J gene TRBJ1-1; the D gene is possibly TRBD1 (6 bases). The sample consisted of PBMCs. The CDR3 DNA is TGTGCCAGCAGTACTCTCCACAGGGCCACTGAAGCTTTCTTT. Translated: CASSTLHRATEAFF.